The 18 T cell receptor beta chains in this list originate from one sample, sequenced in a study of T cell repertoires in cytomegalovirus infection. TCRdb re-called the reads with MiXCR, one entry per CDR3 protein. The sample has more than 650,000 distinct CDR3 sequences, less than 40% seen once. The specimen was PBMCs. These receptors all come from a human donor in good health (CMV status not recorded). Some clones in this sample may be carry-over from other donors' samples.

This clonotype was picked up one time. The DNA for the CDR3 is TGTGCCAGCAGCTTGGCCGGTCCTTCGGGTGGCACTGAAGCTTTCTTT. It yields the protein CASSLAGPSGGTEAFF. This chain connects TRBV5-6 to TRBJ1-1; D gene uncertain. Between the trimmed V and J ends, which lost 0 bases and 4 bases, there was a span of 16 bases. The CDR3 runs to 16 residues. Germline V gene data show CDR1 as SGHDT and CDR2 as YYEEEE.

The V gene is TRBV9, the J gene TRBJ1-1; D call uncertain. The V end lost 1 base, the J end lost 1 base, and 8 bases lay between the germline ends. The CDR3 loop spans 14 amino acids. Germline V gene sequence: CDR1 SGDLS, CDR2 YYNGEE. The CDR3: CASSVISENTEAFF. The DNA for the CDR3 is TGTGCCAGCAGCGTAATTTCGGAGAACACTGAAGCTTTCTTT.

This clonotype was observed many times. This rearrangement joins TRBV7-2 to TRBJ2-1; no clear D gene. This CDR3 is 15 amino acids long. Trimming pared 6 bases from V and 0 bases from J, leaving 12 bases between. CDR1 and CDR2 from the germline V gene are SGHTA and FQGNSA. Written as DNA, the CDR3 is TGTGCCAGCAGGTTACGTACCAGCTCCTACAATGAGCAGTTCTTC. This codes for CASRLRTSSYNEQFF.

In this sample, this clonotype turned up many times. Written as DNA, the CDR3 is TGTGCCAGCAGCTTAGAGACGGCGGGAGAGACCCAGTACTTC. Protein sequence: CASSLETAGETQYF. The chain carries TRBV7-6 and TRBJ2-5; a possible D gene is TRBD2 (5 bases). CDR1 SGHVS and CDR2 FNYEAQ come from the germline V gene. The CDR3 totals 14 residues. Trimming took off 1 base at V and 4 bases at J, with 10 bases between the two ends.

This rearrangement joins TRBV7-2 to TRBJ2-7, with a tentative D call TRBD2 (5 bases). Germline values: CDR1 SGHTA, CDR2 FQGNSA. CDR3 length equals 12 residues. V was pared by 1 base and J by 13 bases, with 14 bases between. Written as DNA, the CDR3 is TGTGCCAGCAGCTTAGTTCTCGGGGTATTTTACTTC. It translates to CASSLVLGVFYF.

The chain links TRBV28 to TRBJ2-2; no clear D gene. Germline loops: CDR1 MDHEN, CDR2 SYDVKM. This CDR3 contains 16 residues. Trimming removed 1 base from V and 5 bases from J, with 14 bases in between. The CDR3 sequence is CASSLSRGVRTGELFF. The CDR3 DNA reads TGTGCCAGCAGTTTATCTCGTGGGGTTCGTACCGGGGAGCTGTTTTTT.

This sequence joins TRBV5-1 and TRBJ2-3; weak D call: TRBD2 (6 bases). Germline-derived CDR1 and CDR2 are SGHRS and YFSETQ. V was pared by 1 base and J by 3 bases, with 12 bases between. The CDR3 has 15 amino acids. The CDR3 DNA is TGCGCCAGCAGCTTGAAGGAGGGCCGGACAGATACGCAGTATTTT. Translation: CASSLKEGRTDTQYF.

The chain has TRBV28 and TRBJ1-1; D call uncertain. V was cut by 4 bases and J by 1 base, with 13 bases left in between. This CDR3 comprises 15 residues. CDR1 is MDHEN and CDR2 is SYDVKM in the germline V gene. The CDR3, as DNA: TGTGCCAGCAGTTCGCGACCCGGCGGGAACACTGAAGCTTTCTTT. This encodes CASSSRPGGNTEAFF.

This clonotype was observed a handful of times. The chain joins TRBV11-2 to TRBJ1-3; TRBD1 agrees at 7 bases. This CDR3 region has 14 residues. V was clipped by 7 bases and J by 7 bases; unmatched bases: 10. The germline CDR1 and CDR2 sequences are SGHAT and FQNNGV. CDR3 sequence (DNA): TGTGCCAGCACCAACCCGGGACAGTCGAACACCATATATTTT. Translation: CASTNPGQSNTIYF.

Concerning this clonotype: At one end the junction does not follow the germline gene, possibly because of a read error. The chain employs TRBV10-3 and TRBJ1-6, with D uncertain. The length of the CDR3 is 15 residues. Per the germline V gene, CDR1 is ENHRY and CDR2 is SYGVKD. The DNA for the CDR3 is TGTGCCATCAGTGATCACTTGTCCTCTAATTCACCCCTCCACTTT. This encodes CAISDHLSSNSPLHF.

The CDR3 reads CASSIRTSGRWEQFF. Here the CDR3 DNA reads TGTGCCAGTAGTATACGGACTAGCGGGAGATGGGAGCAGTTCTTC. The V gene is TRBV19, the J gene TRBJ2-1, with 13 bases fitting TRBD2. V shed 2 bases, J shed 10 bases, and the junction held 5 bases outside the gene matches. Germline values: CDR1 LNHDA, CDR2 SQIVND (reference sequence). The CDR3 is 15 residues long.

This clonotype turned up a few times. This chain connects TRBV24-1 to TRBJ1-6, with a weak D call TRBD1 (5 bases). The CDR3 covers 14 residues. Trimming stripped 7 bases from V and 5 bases from J, with 11 bases between. Germline V lookup: CDR1 KGHDR, CDR2 SFDVKD. CDR3 in amino acids: CATSAQGDNSPLHF. CDR3 sequence (DNA): TGTGCCACCAGCGCTCAGGGTGATAATTCACCCCTCCACTTT.

This clonotype was found many times. This sequence joins TRBV6-6 and TRBJ2-3; maybe TRBD1 (5 bases). This CDR3 comprises 14 residues. The germline V and J ends were trimmed by 6 bases and 7 bases, with 17 bases remaining between them. The V gene's germline CDR1 is MNHNY and CDR2 SVGAGI (reference sequence). CDR3 sequence reads: CASSLGPDRYTQYF. CDR3 bases: TGTGCCAGCAGCCTGGGGCCCGACAGATATACGCAGTATTTT.

V and J are TRBV15 and TRBJ2-3; D is unclear. Deletions cut 6 bases from V and 0 bases from J, with 13 bases between. CDR1 is LNHNV, CDR2 YYDKDF, per germline (reference sequence). The CDR3 has 15 amino acids. The CDR3 DNA is TGTGCCACCAGAACAGATTTCGATAGCACAGATACGCAGTATTTT. It yields the protein CATRTDFDSTDTQYF.

This clonotype has more than one count but fewer than ten. The chain is built from TRBV7-9 and TRBJ1-1; D gene unclear. Trimming shortened V by 5 bases and J by 3 bases, and 19 bases separated the two germline ends. CDR3 length: 16 amino acids. Per germline, CDR1 SEHNR and CDR2 FQNEAQ (reference sequence). The CDR3 loop is CASSPAGGPQYTEAFF. CDR3 bases: TGTGCCAGCAGCCCCGCGGGAGGGCCCCAGTACACTGAAGCTTTCTTT.

The chain has TRBV11-2 and TRBJ2-1, with 10 bases matching TRBD1. From germline, CDR1 is SGHAT and CDR2 FQNNGV. This CDR3 is 15 amino acids long. V gave up 6 bases and J gave up 7 bases; unmatched junction bases: 9. CDR3 in DNA: TGTGCCAGCAGGGCCGGGACAGGGGAGGGAAATGAGCAGTTCTTC. Translation: CASRAGTGEGNEQFF.

The genes are TRBV2 and TRBJ2-3, with a tentative D call TRBD2 (6 bases). Germline V gene data show CDR1 as SNHLY and CDR2 as FYNNEI. V gave up 6 bases and J gave up 4 bases, with 11 bases separating them. This CDR3 is built from 13 residues. CDR3 nucleotide sequence: TGTGCCAGCAGGACTAGAAGCTCAGATACGCAGTATTTT. Amino acids: CASRTRSSDTQYF.

A word on this clonotype: A much more abundant neighbour one base away suggests this may be a read error. The chain couples TRBV7-2 to TRBJ2-2; TRBD2 might be the D (6 bases). CDR1 SGHTA and CDR2 FQGNSA come from the germline V gene. Trimming pared 4 bases from V and 6 bases from J, leaving 18 bases between. There are 16 residues in the CDR3. The CDR3 is CASSCSSVRKAGELFF. CDR3 bases: TGTGCCAGCAGCTGCTCTAGCGTCAGGAAGGCCGGGGAGCTGTTTTTT.